The 21 T cell receptor beta chains presented below share a single source sample, sequenced in a study of CD8+ T cells in alopecia areata. TCR sequencing used cDNA made by reverse transcription of extracted RNA. Sequenced by immunoSEQ multiplex PCR; TCRdb stores in-frame clones only, minus some. This sample has 110,000 to 150,000 clones; roughly three fifths occur once, and the top ten carry around 6.6%. This sample comprised CD4+ T cells sorted from blood, obtained at week 0. The origin of the receptors is a human donor with alopecia areata.

The CDR3, as DNA: TGCAGCGTTATATCCCTCAACGTCCTGACTTTC. Amino acid sequence: CSVISLNVLTF. This chain links TRBV29-1 with TRBJ2-6, with D unresolved. Germline CDR1 and CDR2: SQVTM and ANQGSEA. CDR3 length: 11 amino acids. V lost 5 bases and J 9 bases, leaving 8 bases between the germline ends.

The chain has TRBV15 and TRBJ2-7; D perhaps matches TRBD1 (6 bases). The CDR3 is 15 amino acids. Germline V lookup: CDR1 LNHNV, CDR2 YYDKDF (reference sequence). Deletions cut 2 bases from V and 7 bases from J, with 18 bases between. DNA of the CDR3: TGTGCCACCAGCAGATCAGGGGCCTCTGTTGAGGAGCAGTACTTC. Protein product: CATSRSGASVEEQYF.

V gene TRBV6-5 combines with J gene TRBJ1-6; TRBD1 matches at 7 bases. The V and J ends lost 5 bases and 11 bases, in that order; junction bases with no gene match: 9. Germline V gives CDR1 MNHEY, CDR2 SVGAGI. The CDR3 loop spans 14 amino acids. As DNA, the CDR3 is TGTGCCAGCAGTGAGAGCAGGGGGGTTGCACCCCTCCACTTT. Translating gives CASSESRGVAPLHF.

The CDR3 DNA reads as TGTGCCAGCAGTGGGTCGAGCTATGGCTACACCTTC. Amino acids: CASSGSSYGYTF. V gene TRBV6-1 combines with J gene TRBJ1-2; D call uncertain. V dropped 4 bases and J dropped 4 bases, with 7 bases sitting between them. Germline loops: CDR1 MNHNS, CDR2 SASEGT. The CDR3 is 12 amino acids.

This clone was detected once. CDR3: CASSLQGFGTEAFF. Written as DNA, the CDR3 is TGTGCCAGCAGCCTACAGGGTTTTGGCACTGAAGCTTTCTTT. This rearrangement joins TRBV7-9 to TRBJ1-1, with D maybe TRBD1 (6 bases). CDR3 length equals 14 residues. Between the trimmed V and J ends, which lost 5 bases and 4 bases, there was a span of 14 bases. CDR1 is SEHNR, CDR2 FQNEAQ, per germline (reference sequence).

This sequence joins TRBV30 and TRBJ2-2; TRBD2 agrees at 13 bases. V dropped 3 bases and J dropped 3; count of bases not matched to a gene: 1. Germline assignment: CDR1 GTSNPN and CDR2 SVGIG (reference sequence). The CDR3 runs 15 residues. The CDR3 protein is CAWRGLAGDTGELFF. CDR3 nucleotide sequence: TGTGCCTGGAGAGGACTAGCGGGGGACACCGGGGAGCTGTTTTTT.

V and J are TRBV7-4 and TRBJ2-7; TRBD1 might be the D (5 bases). Trimming removed 5 bases from V and 2 bases from J, with 16 bases in between. There are 15 residues in the CDR3. Germline CDR1 reads SGHVT; CDR2 reads SQSDAQ. The CDR3 region has the DNA TGTGCCAGCAGCACAGGCGCGACAGATCCCTACGAGCAGTACTTC. Its translation is CASSTGATDPYEQYF.

The rearrangement links TRBV7-9 to TRBJ2-5; D may be TRBD1 or TRBD2 (5 bases each). CDR1 and CDR2 (germline): SEHNR, FQNEAQ (reference sequence). CDR3 length equals 13 residues. V was cut by 5 bases and J by 5 bases, with 12 bases left in between. CDR3 nucleotide sequence: TGTGCCAGCAGCACCGGGGCCGTGGAGACCCAGTACTTC. Translating gives CASSTGAVETQYF.

The chain carries TRBV4-1 and TRBJ1-2; no definite D call. The germline V gene encodes CDR1 MGHRA and CDR2 YSYEKL. CDR3 length: 11 amino acids. V was cut by 1 base and J by 6 bases, with 3 bases left in between. The DNA of the CDR3 is TGCGCCAGCAGCCAAGGAGATGGCTACACCTTC. Protein: CASSQGDGYTF.

The chain uses TRBV5-6 and TRBJ2-5, with D possibly matching TRBD1 (6 bases). The CDR3 consists of 15 residues. The V end lost 4 bases, the J end lost 2 bases, and 15 bases lay between the germline ends. From germline, CDR1 is SGHDT and CDR2 YYEEEE. CDR3 bases: TGTGCCAGCAGCGTCGACCCGGGACATCAAGAGACCCAGTACTTC. Protein sequence: CASSVDPGHQETQYF.

This clone was observed a few times. V gene TRBV7-9 combines with J gene TRBJ1-2; possibly TRBD1 for D (5 bases). Germline CDR1 is SEHNR and CDR2 is FQNEAQ (reference sequence). The V end was cut by 3 bases, the J end by 1 base, with 12 bases between. The CDR3 is 15 amino acids. CDR3 loop: CASSFAGLNNYGYTF. In DNA form, the CDR3 reads TGTGCCAGCAGCTTCGCGGGACTGAATAACTATGGCTACACCTTC. The full variable domain, completed using reference TRBV7-9 and TRBJ1-2, is DTGVSQNPRHKITKRGQNVTFRCDPISEHNRLYWYRQTLGQGPEFLTYFQNEAQLEKSRLLSDRFSAERPKGSFSTLEIQRTEQGDSAMYLCASSFAGLNNYGYTFGSGTRLTVV.

The rearrangement uses TRBV6-5 and TRBJ2-3, with D perhaps matching TRBD1 or TRBD2 (5 bases each). The germline CDR1 and CDR2 sequences are MNHEY and SVGAGI. V was shortened by 0 bases and J by 2 bases, with 9 bases between the two germline ends. The CDR3 consists of 15 residues. CDR3 sequence: CASSYSGVVTDTQYF. The CDR3 bases are TGTGCCAGCAGTTACTCGGGGGTAGTCACAGATACGCAGTATTTT.

The chain carries TRBV19 and TRBJ1-5; D gene uncertain. The CDR3 runs 15 residues. V lost 9 bases and J lost 4, with 19 bases in between. Germline CDR1 and CDR2: LNHDA and SQIVND (reference sequence). CDR3: CASHPGTASNQPQHF. The CDR3 DNA follows: TGTGCCAGCCATCCAGGAACCGCCTCAAATCAGCCCCAGCATTTT.

This chain links TRBV19 with TRBJ1-5; D possibly corresponds to TRBD1 (6 bases). The germline V and J ends were trimmed by 5 bases and 2 bases, with 16 bases remaining between them. Germline CDR1 reads LNHDA; CDR2 reads SQIVND (reference sequence). CDR3 size: 16 residues. Written as DNA, the CDR3 is TGTGCCAGTAGTCCGAGAAGGGGGGGCGGCAATCAGCCCCAGCATTTT. Protein: CASSPRRGGGNQPQHF.

The chain combines TRBV4-3 with TRBJ2-1, with a possible D match to TRBD2 (6 bases). The CDR3 covers 16 residues. Germline CDR1 reads LGHNA; CDR2 reads YSLEER. V was pared by 0 bases and J by 9 bases, with 18 bases between. CDR3 in amino acids: CASSQDATGVLGEQFF. CDR3 sequence (DNA): TGCGCCAGCAGCCAAGATGCGACGGGGGTCCTGGGTGAGCAGTTCTTC.

The chain uses TRBV4-3 and TRBJ2-1; the match to TRBD2 covers 7 bases. V lost 0 bases to trimming and J lost 4 bases; unmatched junction nucleotides: 6. Germline loops: CDR1 LGHNA, CDR2 YSLEER. There are 16 residues in the CDR3. CDR3 amino acids: CASSQDFGTNYNEQFF. CDR3 nucleotide sequence: TGCGCCAGCAGCCAAGATTTCGGGACTAATTACAATGAGCAGTTCTTC.

Notes on this clone: The junction departs from the called germline gene at one end, perhaps through a read error. The rearrangement joins TRBV29-1 to TRBJ1-1; the match to TRBD1 covers 8 bases. This CDR3 contains 13 residues. Germline V lookup: CDR1 SQVTM, CDR2 ANQGSEA. The CDR3 nucleotides are TGCAGCGTTGGGACGACAGGGGACCTTCCGCATACCTTT. It encodes CSVGTTGDLPHTF.

DNA for the CDR3: TGTGCCAGCAGCGGCCCCGGCGAGGGGGGGAATCAGCCCCAGCATTTT. It is translated as CASSGPGEGGNQPQHF. The rearrangement joins TRBV9 to TRBJ1-5, with D perhaps TRBD1 (6 bases). This CDR3 is 16 amino acids long. Deletions cut 3 bases from V and 4 bases from J, with 17 bases between. Germline V gives CDR1 SGDLS, CDR2 YYNGEE.

The rearrangement uses TRBV7-9 and TRBJ2-7; TRBD1 matches 8 bases. Germline V CDR1 and CDR2: SEHNR, FQNEAQ (reference sequence). J gave up 9 bases and V 4 bases, and 11 bases lay outside the gene matches. This CDR3 has 14 residues. CDR3 loop: CASSSRDRTLGQYF. Written as DNA, the CDR3 is TGTGCCAGCAGCTCCCGGGACAGGACCTTAGGGCAGTACTTC.

This sequence joins TRBV7-2 and TRBJ2-7, with a possible D match to TRBD1 (6 bases). Germline V CDR1 and CDR2: SGHTA, FQGNSA. Trimming left V 9 bases short and J 4 bases short, with 16 bases between. The CDR3 length is 13 residues. The CDR3 protein is CASHADSTYEQYF. CDR3 DNA: TGTGCCAGTCACGCGGACAGTACATACGAGCAGTACTTC.

This clone was detected a few times. The gene calls are TRBV18 and TRBJ2-3; weak D call: TRBD2 (7 bases). Per germline, CDR1 KGHSH and CDR2 LQKENI. The CDR3 spans 15 residues. V was pared by 2 bases and J by 4 bases, with 13 bases between. CDR3 in DNA: TGTGCCAGCTCACCAACGGGGGGCGAAGCAGATACGCAGTATTTT. Translation: CASSPTGGEADTQYF.